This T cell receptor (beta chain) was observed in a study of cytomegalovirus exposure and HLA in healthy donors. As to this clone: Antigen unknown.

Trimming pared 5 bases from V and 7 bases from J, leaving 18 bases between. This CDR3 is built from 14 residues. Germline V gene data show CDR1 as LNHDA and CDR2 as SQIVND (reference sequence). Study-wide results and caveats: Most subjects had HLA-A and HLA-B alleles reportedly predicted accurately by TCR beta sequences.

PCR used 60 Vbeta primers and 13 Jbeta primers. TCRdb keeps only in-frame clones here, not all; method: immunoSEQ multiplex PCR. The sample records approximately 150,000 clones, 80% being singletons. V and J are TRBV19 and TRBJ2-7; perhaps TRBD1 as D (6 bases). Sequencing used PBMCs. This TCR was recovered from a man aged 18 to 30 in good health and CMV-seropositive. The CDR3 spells CASSPGTRLREQYF. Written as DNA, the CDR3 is TGTGCCAGTAGTCCCGGGACAAGACTACGAGAGCAGTACTTC. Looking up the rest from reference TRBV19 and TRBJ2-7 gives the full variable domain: DGGITQSPKYLFRKEGQNVTLSCEQNLNHDAMYWYRQDPGQGLRLIYYSQIVNDFQKGDIAEGYSVSREKKESFPLTVTSAQKNPTAFYLCASSPGTRLREQYFGPGTRLTVT.